The clone carrying this TCR beta chain was seen only a few times. The junction and the germline gene differ at one end; a read error may be behind it. This specimen comes from a study of patients and donors after allogeneic stem cell transplantation. CDR1 KGHDR and CDR2 SFDVKD come from the germline V gene. The CDR3 sequence is 14 residues long. TCRdb re-analysed the RT-PCR reads in MiXCR, keeping a single row per CDR3 protein. This sample carries hundreds of thousands of distinct CDR3 sequences, 16% of them seen once, and the ten largest clones take less than 8%. The sequence was obtained from a human donor who was either an allogeneic HSCT recipient or a stem cell or donor lymphocyte infusion donor (not recorded which). It is not recorded whose cells these are; they may come from a transplant donor. Sample: blood, either unsorted or a sorted T cell fraction (not recorded which). The chain uses TRBV24-1 and TRBJ1-5; the D is unclear. The CDR3 DNA is TGTGCCACCAGTGGTTTGCGGGGAAATCAGCCCCAGCATTTT. It yields the protein CATSGLRGNQPQHF.